This entry lists 20 T cell receptor beta chains sequenced from one sample in a study of T cell repertoires in cytomegalovirus infection. TCRdb passed the reads through MiXCR, listing each CDR3 protein once. The sample holds fewer than 300,000 distinct CDR3 sequences, around 25% seen once. The sample comprised PBMCs. These receptors were obtained from a human donor in good health (CMV status not recorded). Some clones in this sample may be carry-over from other donors' samples.

The J gene is TRBJ1-2, the V gene TRBV5-1; possibly TRBD1 for D (5 bases). Germline V gives CDR1 SGHRS, CDR2 YFSETQ. Trimming left V 4 bases short and J 1 base short, with 17 bases between. There are 16 residues in the CDR3. The CDR3 DNA sequence: TGCGCCAGCAGCCCCGGGAGGGGTGACCTTAACTATGGCTACACCTTC. This gives the protein CASSPGRGDLNYGYTF.

This clonotype was seen many times. The chain carries TRBV7-2 and TRBJ2-7, with D perhaps matching TRBD1 (5 bases). The CDR3 loop spans 14 amino acids. Trimming shortened V by 4 bases and J by 0 bases, and 10 bases separated the two germline ends. Germline lookup yields CDR1 SGHTA and CDR2 FQGNSA. CDR3 sequence reads: CASSSQTASYEQYF. CDR3 bases: TGTGCCAGCAGCTCCCAGACAGCCTCCTACGAGCAGTACTTC.

This clonotype was seen only a few times. The chain employs TRBV20-1 and TRBJ2-1; the match to TRBD2 covers 7 bases. CDR3 length: 16 amino acids. Trimming took 2 bases from V and 4 from J; bases not matched to a gene: 11. CDR1 is DFQATT, CDR2 SNEGSKA, per germline (reference sequence). As DNA, the CDR3 is TGCAGTGCTAGATCTCCGGGAGGAGGGACTTACAATGAGCAGTTCTTC. Residues: CSARSPGGGTYNEQFF.

This clonotype has only a few counts. The chain couples TRBV2 to TRBJ1-2, with D unresolved. Germline CDR1 is SNHLY and CDR2 is FYNNEI. Trimming left V 3 bases short and J 3 bases short, with 14 bases between. The CDR3 spans 15 residues. This CDR3 reads CASSEIGRQHYGYTF. DNA for the CDR3: TGTGCCAGCAGTGAGATAGGCCGCCAGCACTATGGCTACACCTTC.

The sample holds a few counts of this clonotype. The V gene is TRBV6-2 or TRBV6-3, the J gene TRBJ2-5, with D perhaps TRBD1 or TRBD2 (5 bases each). CDR1 MNHEY and CDR2 SVGEGT come from the germline V gene. V shed 6 bases and J shed 7 bases, with 21 bases lying between them. The CDR3 is 15 amino acids. CDR3 loop: CASSESSGTWATQYF. DNA of the CDR3: TGTGCCAGCAGCGAATCTTCGGGGACCTGGGCGACCCAGTACTTC.

The table lists this clonotype with a few counts. The chain has TRBV7-2 and TRBJ2-5; D possibly corresponds to TRBD1 (5 bases). Trimming cost V 5 bases and J 5 bases, with 15 bases left between them. Per germline, CDR1 SGHTA and CDR2 FQGNSA. This CDR3 comprises 14 residues. CDR3 DNA: TGTGCCAGCAGCCTTCAGGGTCCGAGTGAGACCCAGTACTTC. Amino acids: CASSLQGPSETQYF.

This clonotype was found once. For the CDR3, the DNA is TGTGCCAGCCGCGGGGAAGGTGAAGCTTTCTTT. The encoded protein is CASRGEGEAFF. The chain links TRBV7-6 to TRBJ1-1; unclear D gene. Germline V gene sequence: CDR1 SGHVS, CDR2 FNYEAQ. CDR3 length equals 11 residues. V was shortened by 8 bases and J by 7 bases, with 11 bases between the two germline ends.

V is TRBV12-3 or TRBV12-4 and J is TRBJ2-7; no clear D gene. The CDR3 totals 13 residues. Trimming shortened V by 8 bases and J by 0 bases, and 11 bases separated the two germline ends. The DNA of the CDR3 is TGTGCCAGCCTCAACTGGGGCTCCTACGAGCAGTACTTC. This codes for CASLNWGSYEQYF.

This clonotype was detected many times. The chain is built from TRBV11-3 and TRBJ2-1; D is unresolved. From germline, CDR1 is SGHNT and CDR2 YENEEA. The CDR3 sequence is 13 residues long. V gave up 4 bases and J gave up 10 bases, with 14 bases separating them. CDR3 DNA: TGTGCCAGCAGCTCCCGCGAGCTGGGAGAGCAGTTCTTC. It translates to CASSSRELGEQFF.

This clonotype was found a few times. The V call is TRBV5-4, the J call TRBJ2-3, with 7 bases aligning to TRBD2. The CDR3 covers 16 residues. Looked up from germline, CDR1 is SGHNT and CDR2 is YYREEE (reference sequence). The J segment lost 3 bases and the V segment lost 4 bases, leaving 11 bases of the junction unmatched. CDR3 sequence (DNA): TGTGCCAGCAGCGCCGGACGGGGGGAGGGGACAGATACGCAGTATTTT. This translates into CASSAGRGEGTDTQYF. The whole variable domain, remainder taken from reference TRBV5-4 and TRBJ2-3, is ETGVTQSPTHLIKTRGQQVTLRCSSQSGHNTVSWYQQALGQGPQFIFQYYREEENGRGNFPPRFSGLQFPNYSSELNVNALELDDSALYLCASSAGRGEGTDTQYFGPGTRLTVL.

This clonotype showed up just a few times. The chain joins TRBV11-2 to TRBJ2-7, with 9 positions matching TRBD1. Trimming at V came to 4 bases and at J to 0 bases, leaving 4 bases not matched to a gene. Germline-derived CDR1 and CDR2 are SGHAT and FQNNGV. This CDR3 comprises 15 residues. CDR3 residues: CASSSGQGYSYEQYF. The DNA of the CDR3 is TGTGCCAGCAGCTCCGGACAGGGGTACTCCTACGAGCAGTACTTC.

This clonotype was picked up many times. The chain is built from TRBV7-2 and TRBJ2-2; TRBD1 might be the D (5 bases). Between the trimmed V and J ends, which lost 1 base and 0 bases, there was a span of 9 bases. The CDR3 consists of 16 residues. Germline CDR1 reads SGHTA; CDR2 reads FQGNSA. In DNA form, the CDR3 reads TGTGCCAGCAGCTTAGTCTTAGGGGCGAACACCGGGGAGCTGTTTTTT. It codes for CASSLVLGANTGELFF.

A word on this clonotype: The junction and the germline gene differ at one end; a read error may be behind it. The chain employs TRBV11-2 and TRBJ1-1; D gene ambiguous. CDR1 and CDR2 from the germline V gene are SGHAT and FQNNGV. This CDR3 spans 12 amino acids. CDR3 DNA: TGTGCCAGCAGCTTTATAAGGAGTGAATCTTTGTTT. Its translation: CASSFIRSESLF. The full variable domain, its missing parts supplied by reference TRBV11-2 and TRBJ1-1, is EAGVAQSPRYKIIEKRQSVAFWCNPISGHATLYWYQQILGQGPKLLIQFQNNGVVDDSQLPKDRFSAERLKGVDSTLKIQPAKLEDSAVYLCASSFIRSESLFGQGTRLTVV.

This clonotype has only a few counts. This chain joins TRBV7-2 and TRBJ2-1; TRBD1 is a possible D gene (5 bases). CDR1 SGHTA and CDR2 FQGNSA come from the germline V gene. Trimming removed 5 bases at V and 4 bases at J, with 15 bases between. The CDR3 sequence is 15 residues long. The CDR3 nucleotides read TGTGCCAGCAGCCCTGGACACCTAGGGTACAATGAGCAGTTCTTC. Protein sequence: CASSPGHLGYNEQFF. Combining the CDR3 with reference TRBV7-2 and TRBJ2-1 gives the whole variable domain GAGVSQSPSNKVTEKGKDVELRCDPISGHTALYWYRQSLGQGLEFLIYFQGNSAPDKSGLPSDRFSAERTGGSVSTLTIQRTQQEDSAVYLCASSPGHLGYNEQFFGPGTRLTVL.

The chain links TRBV11-2 to TRBJ1-3; D ambiguous. Germline CDR1 and CDR2: SGHAT and FQNNGV. V shed 1 base and J shed 7 bases, with 11 bases lying between them. This CDR3 contains 14 residues. The CDR3 nucleotides are TGTGCCAGCAGCTTAGCTTCAGCCCGGAACACCATATATTTT. Its translation: CASSLASARNTIYF.

The table lists this clonotype with many counts. The junction departs from the called germline gene at one end, perhaps through a read error. V gene TRBV7-8 combines with J gene TRBJ2-5; D is unclear. Looked up from germline, CDR1 is SGHVS and CDR2 is FQNEAQ. The CDR3 loop spans 15 amino acids. In nucleotides, the CDR3 is TGTGCCAGCAGCCAAACAGAGGCTAGTTCGGCCCAGAGGAACTTC. Translation gives CASSQTEASSAQRNF. The full variable domain, its missing parts supplied by reference TRBV7-8 and TRBJ2-5, is GAGVSQSPRYKVAKRGQDVALRCDPISGHVSLFWYQQALGQGPEFLTYFQNEAQLDKSGLPSDRFFAERPEGSVSTLKIQRTQQEDSAVYLCASSQTEASSAQRNFGPGTRLLVL.

This clonotype was seen many times. The gene calls are TRBV2 and TRBJ2-3; 8 positions agree with TRBD2. Germline CDR1 and CDR2: SNHLY and FYNNEI. J gave up 5 bases and V 4 bases, and 8 bases lay outside the gene matches. This CDR3 is 15 amino acids long. The CDR3 DNA is TGTGCCAGCAGTGGGGGTGCGGGAGGAGGAGATACGCAGTATTTT. It encodes CASSGGAGGGDTQYF. Variable domain in full (rest from reference TRBV2 and TRBJ2-3): EPEVTQTPSHQVTQMGQEVILRCVPISNHLYFYWYRQILGQKVEFLVSFYNNEISEKSEIFDDQFSVERPDGSNFTLKIRSTKLEDSAMYFCASSGGAGGGDTQYFGPGTRLTVL.

The chain joins TRBV28 to TRBJ1-5; D is unclear. The CDR3 runs 13 residues. The V end was cut by 5 bases, the J end by 3 bases, with 8 bases between. The germline V gene has CDR1 MDHEN and CDR2 SYDVKM. CDR3 amino acids: CASSHGSNQPQHF. The CDR3 nucleotides are TGTGCCAGCAGTCACGGGTCCAATCAGCCCCAGCATTTT.

This clonotype was seen ten or more times. The chain uses TRBV20-1 and TRBJ1-5, with D hard to call. CDR1 is DFQATT, CDR2 SNEGSKA, per germline (reference sequence). Trimming removed 0 bases from V and 2 bases from J, with 11 bases in between. The CDR3 sequence is 15 residues long. In DNA, the CDR3 is TGCAGTGCTAGAGATCGTCGGGGAGGCAATCAGCCCCAGCATTTT. It encodes CSARDRRGGNQPQHF.

This clonotype was detected ten times or more. The gene calls are TRBV7-8 and TRBJ2-7; maybe TRBD2 (6 bases). The V end was cut by 4 bases, the J end by 3 bases, with 16 bases between. There are 15 residues in the CDR3. Germline loops: CDR1 SGHVS, CDR2 FQNEAQ. CDR3 sequence (DNA): TGTGCCAGCAGCTCAGGCAGGGACTTTGACTACGAGCAGTACTTC. Translated, it gives CASSSGRDFDYEQYF.